The entry below describes one TCR beta chain. Sequencing was performed with immunoSEQ multiplex PCR; in TCRdb, only in-frame clones are kept and a portion is missing. The sample holds roughly 60,000 clones, approximately 90% seen once. The sample belongs to a study of blood T cell repertoires in COVID-19. Whole-study context: There were acute and convalescent COVID-19 samples, and they came from the United States, Italy and Spain. T cells, B-cell-depleted T cells, or PBMCs provided the cDNA or gDNA that served as material.

Specimen: peripheral blood. This TCR was recovered from a man aged 40-49 years with COVID-19, enrolled during active disease.

Written as DNA, the CDR3 is TGTGCCAGTAGTGCCAGCGGGAGGGCCAGGTACGAGCAGTACTTC. This encodes CASSASGRARYEQYF. The V call is TRBV19, the J call TRBJ2-7; 10 bases line up with TRBD2. CDR3 length equals 15 residues. V was clipped by 5 bases and J by 4 bases; unmatched bases: 8. CDR1 LNHDA and CDR2 SQIVND come from the germline V gene (reference sequence). Complete variable domain (other parts from reference TRBV19 and TRBJ2-7): DGGITQSPKYLFRKEGQNVTLSCEQNLNHDAMYWYRQDPGQGLRLIYYSQIVNDFQKGDIAEGYSVSREKKESFPLTVTSAQKNPTAFYLCASSASGRARYEQYFGPGTRLTVT.